This T cell receptor (beta chain) was sequenced in a study of T cells in Graves' hyperthyroidism and ophthalmopathy. Study-wide points: A model of 13 V-J features distinguished ophthalmopathy from stable hyperthyroidism. Model predictions of ophthalmopathy came a median around 7.1 months before onset.

RNA transcripts were the template for amplifying TCR beta CDR3 regions. TCR CDR3 underwent first-round RT-PCR with the HTBI primer set. TCRdb processed the multiplex PCR reads anew with MiXCR; each CDR3 protein has one entry. This table has 300,000 to 350,000 distinct CDR3 sequences, roughly 18% appearing once. Clinical symptoms, serum thyroxine, TRAb, thyroid ultrasound and orbital computed tomography established diagnosis. The PBMCs studied were ones that came from 8.5 to 10 ml fresh peripheral blood. Turning to this clonotype: Antigen: not known.

Trimming left V 3 bases short and J 7 bases short, with 11 bases between. The CDR3 runs to 12 residues. Germline-derived CDR1 and CDR2 are SGHKS and YYEKEE (reference sequence). This sequence originates from a woman aged 50 to 60 with Graves' hyperthyroidism. The chain combines TRBV5-5 with TRBJ2-7; D remains ambiguous. Sequenced material: blood. The CDR3 region is CASSSEPREQYF. CDR3 bases: TGTGCCAGCAGCTCAGAACCCCGGGAGCAGTACTTC. The full variable domain, completed using reference TRBV5-5 and TRBJ2-7, is DAGVTQSPTHLIKTRGQQVTLRCSPISGHKSVSWYQQVLGQGPQFIFQYYEKEERGRGNFPDRFSARQFPNYSSELNVNALLLGDSALYLCASSSEPREQYFGPGTRLTVT.